Listed below are T cell receptor beta chains from one sample, sequenced in a study of post-analysis software for immune sequencing data. TCRdb re-called the PCR reads with MiXCR, one entry per CDR3 protein. The table records about 430,000 distinct CDR3 sequences, 39% of them present only once. The sequenced sample was blood. Every receptor here comes from a girl aged 2-10 years with multiple sclerosis. Both conserved end residues are part of each CDR3. The order of the fields is D gene, J gene, V gene, clone size, CDR3 protein, CDR3 DNA. The D gene is left open where the match is weak. For some rows the clone size is stated as once, few or many, or as a class when expanded; others skip it.

-,TRBJ2-7,TRBV4-3,many,CASSQMGGGSYEQYF,TGCGCCAGCAGCCAGATGGGAGGGGGCAGCTACGAGCAGTACTTC
-,TRBJ1-4,TRBV5-1,few,CASSPGRGSYEKLFF,TGCGCCAGCAGCCCCGGTCGGGGGTCTTACGAAAAACTGTTTTTT
-,TRBJ2-7,TRBV20-1,few,CSARDIHGLGDYEQYF,TGCAGTGCTAGAGATATTCATGGACTGGGAGATTACGAGCAGTACTTC
-,TRBJ1-6,TRBV6-5,-,CASRSHGGRYSPLHF,TGTGCCAGCAGATCCCACGGGGGCCGGTATTCACCCCTCCACTTT
-,TRBJ2-7,TRBV28,once,CASSTQGFRLRIAYEQYF,TGTGCCAGCAGCACTCAGGGGTTCCGCCTACGGATCGCCTACGAGCAGTACTTC
-,TRBJ1-5,TRBV6-5,few,CASSPTDYQPQHF,TGTGCCAGCAGCCCAACCGACTATCAGCCCCAGCATTTT
-,TRBJ1-1,TRBV27,-,CASRTLTVMNTEAFF,TGTGCCAGCAGAACCCTGACAGTCATGAACACTGAAGCTTTCTTT
-,TRBJ1-2,TRBV7-3,few,CASSLSGGSDGYTF,TGTGCCAGCAGCTTAAGTGGGGGAAGCGACGGCTACACCTTC
TRBD1,TRBJ1-2,TRBV7-9,few,CASSSETGFGYGYTF,TGTGCCAGCAGCTCAGAGACAGGGTTCGGATATGGCTACACCTTC
TRBD1,TRBJ2-1,TRBV24-1,-,CATSDLGQGARGEQFF,TGTGCCACCAGTGATTTGGGACAGGGGGCGCGGGGTGAGCAGTTCTTC
-,TRBJ2-6,TRBV29-1,few,CSAGDAGANVLTF,TGCAGCGCCGGGGACGCCGGGGCCAACGTCCTGACTTTC
TRBD1,TRBJ2-2,TRBV7-8,-,CASSLAWDRGAPSGGELFF,TGTGCCAGCAGCTTAGCTTGGGACAGGGGGGCACCTTCGGGCGGGGAGCTGTTTTTT
TRBD1,TRBJ1-2,TRBV20-1,few,CSARDRGYGYTF,TGCAGTGCTCGGGACAGGGGATATGGCTACACCTTC
TRBD1,TRBJ2-5,TRBV4-2,-,CASGQAIRTGGIETQYF,TGTGCCAGCGGGCAAGCAATAAGGACAGGGGGGATAGAGACCCAGTACTTC
-,TRBJ1-2,TRBV7-2,-,CASSLVGPRDGHTF,TGTGCCAGCAGCTTAGTCGGACCACGGGATGGCCACACCTTC
-,TRBJ1-2,TRBV5-6,-,CASSLAAGEGGYTF,TGTGCCAGCAGCTTGGCGGCGGGGGAGGGCGGCTACACCTTC
-,TRBJ2-1,TRBV11-1,-,CASSFSDLRFF,TGTGCCAGCAGCTTTTCCGATCTCCGGTTCTTC
TRBD1,TRBJ2-1,TRBV4-1,many,CASSQGQGPVNEQFF,TGCGCCAGCAGCCAAGGACAGGGGCCCGTGAATGAGCAGTTCTTC
-,TRBJ2-1,TRBV4-2,few,CASSQDRAVYNEQFF,TGTGCCAGCAGCCAAGATCGGGCGGTTTACAATGAGCAGTTCTTC
TRBD1,TRBJ1-1,TRBV9,-,CASSVGPGGDDVAFF,TGTGCCAGCAGCGTAGGCCCAGGGGGGGACGACGTGGCTTTCTTT
-,TRBJ1-2,TRBV24-1,-,CATSSAGYAGYTF,TGTGCCACCAGTTCCGCGGGGTATGCTGGCTACACCTTC
-,TRBJ2-1,TRBV4-1,-,CASSQNMGVGMGGPNEQFF,TGCGCCAGCAGCCAAAATATGGGTGTCGGCATGGGGGGCCCCAATGAGCAGTTCTTC
-,TRBJ1-1,TRBV12-5,-,CASGLRGLAFF,TGTGCTAGTGGTTTGAGGGGTCTAGCTTTCTTT
-,TRBJ2-7,TRBV7-2,few,CASSLAGQRVAYEQYF,TGTGCCAGCAGCTTAGCTGGACAGAGAGTAGCCTACGAGCAGTACTTC
-,TRBJ2-3,TRBV6-5,few,CASSYSSGTPTDTQYF,TGTGCCAGCAGTTACTCGTCAGGGACACCCACAGATACGCAGTATTTT
-,TRBJ2-5,TRBV7-9,-,CASSFGQKQTQYF,TGTGCCAGCAGCTTTGGACAGAAACAGACCCAGTACTTC
TRBD2,TRBJ2-7,TRBV27,-,CASSSVAAGVPYEQYF,TGTGCCAGCAGTTCAGTAGCGGCGGGAGTTCCCTACGAGCAGTACTTC
-,TRBJ1-2,TRBV5-1,few,CASSSYKTARADGYTF,TGCGCCAGCAGCTCTTATAAGACAGCCCGAGCGGATGGCTACACCTTC
TRBD1,TRBJ1-2,TRBV5-1,-,CASSYDREGGGYTF,TGCGCCAGCAGCTACGACAGGGAAGGGGGTGGCTACACCTTC
TRBD2,TRBJ2-1,TRBV7-9,few,CASSSRTSGRGDEQFF,TGTGCCAGCAGCTCCCGGACTAGCGGGAGGGGTGATGAGCAGTTCTTC
TRBD2,TRBJ2-7,TRBV28,few,CASSLWLAGVGSSYEQYF,TGTGCCAGCAGTTTATGGCTAGCGGGAGTGGGAAGCTCCTACGAGCAGTACTTC
TRBD1,TRBJ2-7,TRBV4-2,-,CASSHGQGDPYEQYF,TGTGCCAGCAGCCACGGACAGGGGGATCCCTACGAGCAGTACTTC
TRBD2,TRBJ2-7,TRBV3-1,-,CASSQVAGAYNEQYF,TGTGCCAGCAGCCAGGTAGCGGGGGCCTACAATGAGCAGTACTTC
TRBD2,TRBJ2-1,TRBV5-1,few,CASSPGASGAPYNEQFF,TGCGCCAGCAGCCCTGGCGCTAGCGGAGCGCCCTACAATGAGCAGTTCTTC
TRBD1,TRBJ2-7,TRBV7-2,-,CASSLGQGAAYEQYF,TGTGCCAGCAGCTTGGGACAGGGGGCTGCCTACGAGCAGTACTTC
TRBD1,TRBJ2-1,TRBV6-1,few,CASRGDRTYNEQFF,TGTGCCAGCAGGGGGGACAGGACCTACAATGAGCAGTTCTTC
-,TRBJ1-1,TRBV20-1,few,CSASSIRAYTEAFF,TGCAGTGCTAGTAGTATACGGGCTTACACTGAAGCTTTCTTT
-,TRBJ2-7,TRBV10-3,-,CAISEVTGTLSYEQYF,TGTGCCATCAGTGAGGTTACCGGGACACTCTCCTACGAGCAGTACTTC
-,TRBJ2-7,TRBV9,-,CASSVGRSLSYEQYF,TGTGCCAGCAGCGTCGGCAGGTCCCTCTCCTACGAGCAGTACTTC
-,TRBJ1-4,TRBV6-5,few,CASSYQIFERGIVGKLFF,TGTGCCAGCAGTTACCAAATCTTCGAAAGGGGCATAGTTGGAAAACTGTTTTTT
-,TRBJ1-2,TRBV9,few,CASRRLWTVNSNYGYTF,TGTGCCAGCAGGCGTCTTTGGACAGTCAATTCCAACTATGGCTACACCTTC